Listed below are T cell receptor beta chains from one sample, sequenced in a study of T cells in Graves' hyperthyroidism and ophthalmopathy. MiXCR was run by TCRdb on the multiplex PCR reads, yielding one entry per CDR3 protein. The sample consists of approximately 600,000 distinct CDR3 sequences, 15% to 20% of them appearing once. The sequenced sample was blood. All receptors come from a young woman with Graves' hyperthyroidism. CDR3s include the opening cysteine and the closing phenylalanine or tryptophan.

>TRBJ2-1|TRBV7-9
CASSPQSGSDEQFF
>TRBJ1-1|TRBV4-3
CATTTRIHRVENTEAFF
>TRBJ1-1|TRBV5-8
CASSRPDRGRGIEGTEAFF
>TRBJ2-2|TRBV20-1
CSARRENTGELFF
>TRBJ2-5|TRBV13
CASSSAQGGTDEETQYF
>TRBJ2-7|TRBV24-1
CATSKSGRPVYEQYF
>TRBJ2-2|TRBV7-2
CASSHPIIRPSNTGELFF
>TRBJ2-5|TRBV20-1
CSAAGHQETQYF
>TRBJ2-7|TRBV27
CANSFGQSYEQYF
>TRBJ1-2|TRBV6-1
CASNRIGRDYGYTF
>TRBJ2-5|TRBV28
CASRKWTGSYQETQYF
>TRBJ2-1|TRBV20-1
CSLPGGSDEQFF
>TRBJ2-3|TRBV28
CASSLQGRQSTDTQYF
>TRBJ1-1|TRBV19
CASSIEGASEAFF
>TRBJ2-3|TRBV6-5
CASSYGVFDTQYF
>TRBJ2-7|TRBV7-8
CASSPPGLANEQYF
>TRBJ1-1|TRBV11-3
CASSINRGNTEAFF
>TRBJ2-3|TRBV27
CASKEGATDTQYF
>TRBJ1-5|TRBV12-3/TRBV12-4
CASSLRTGVSNQPQHF
>TRBJ2-7|TRBV6-6
CASSYSRVSDEQYF
>TRBJ2-1|TRBV29-1
CSVDDRRISYNEQFF
>TRBJ2-3|TRBV29-1
CSVEGRGDAGVTQYF
>TRBJ2-1|TRBV29-1
CSVYLYNEQFF
>TRBJ2-1|TRBV7-9
CASSGKDRSYNEQFF
>TRBJ2-5|TRBV5-4
CASSTRLEWETQYF
>TRBJ2-7|TRBV4-1
CASSHGPGTGYEQYF
>TRBJ2-1|TRBV19
CASSTTGGFNEQFF
>TRBJ2-3|TRBV6-6
CASSYSRAEGTADTQYF
>TRBJ2-1|TRBV12-3/TRBV12-4
CASSLLEYNEQFF
>TRBJ2-1|TRBV5-1
CASSLYTYNEQFF
>TRBJ2-7|TRBV28
CASSPLGLGEQYF
>TRBJ2-3|TRBV9
CASSVVKTSGSTDTQYF
>TRBJ2-3|TRBV6-2/TRBV6-3
CASSLNPASTDTQYF
>TRBJ2-5|TRBV5-1
CASSLWGRETQYF
>TRBJ1-2|TRBV6-1
CASSSGTYYGYTF
>TRBJ1-5|TRBV27
CASASGDIGNQPQHF
>TRBJ1-3|TRBV2
CASSDSGTGFSGNTIYF
>TRBJ2-1|TRBV27
CASSPGLGSYNGQFF
>TRBJ1-3|TRBV6-6
CASSYSGLRSGNTIYF